This T cell receptor beta chain appears in the sequencing data of a study of CD4+ T cells in melanoma. Per the germline V gene, CDR1 is KGHSH and CDR2 is LQKENI. Trimming stripped 0 bases from V and 4 bases from J, with 13 bases between. The CDR3 loop spans 15 amino acids. Clones were read by immunoSEQ multiplex PCR, and TCRdb kept only the in-frame ones, dropping some. The sample shows 7,000 or so clones, around 62% of them seen only once. Sequencing was carried out using cells from a culture (not recorded whether cultured in vitro). The sequence was obtained from a human donor with melanoma. The chain is built from TRBV18 and TRBJ2-7; D is perhaps TRBD1 (6 bases). The CDR3 DNA sequence: TGTGCCAGCTCACCACCGGTCAACAGGGCTTACGAGCAGTACTTC. Residues: CASSPPVNRAYEQYF.